Listed below are T cell receptor beta chains from one sample, sequenced in a study of identical twins. TCRdb independently ran MiXCR on the 5' RACE reads; one entry per CDR3 protein. The table records a few hundred thousand distinct CDR3 sequences, roughly 8.7% of them present only once. The sample was also reused in another study, on yellow fever vaccine responses in identical twins.

Specimen: CD8+ T cells sorted from blood. The receptors originated from a woman aged 18-29 years in good health. CDR3s include the opening cysteine and the closing phenylalanine or tryptophan. Fields, in order: V gene, J gene, CDR3 protein.

v_gene: TRBV20-1
j_gene: TRBJ2-4
CDR3aa: CSARDRSAEPLAKNIQYF

v_gene: TRBV27
j_gene: TRBJ2-1
CDR3aa: CASSLTLSDSYNEQFF

v_gene: TRBV9
j_gene: TRBJ2-1
CDR3aa: CASSSRTSGYNEQFF

v_gene: TRBV20-1
j_gene: TRBJ1-5
CDR3aa: CSASHPLSEPGNQPQHF

v_gene: TRBV6-2/TRBV6-3
j_gene: TRBJ2-3
CDR3aa: CASSYGWDTQYF

v_gene: TRBV4-3
j_gene: TRBJ2-7
CDR3aa: CASSPQFWGYEQYF

v_gene: TRBV6-1
j_gene: TRBJ1-1
CDR3aa: CASSANTGFHGAFF

v_gene: TRBV20-1
j_gene: TRBJ2-3
CDR3aa: CSARKTGAPSTDTQYF

v_gene: TRBV29-1
j_gene: TRBJ2-2
CDR3aa: CSVAGINTGELFF

v_gene: TRBV28
j_gene: TRBJ2-6
CDR3aa: CASSEGQMSGANVLTF

v_gene: TRBV6-5
j_gene: TRBJ2-5
CDR3aa: CASSYVGRLETQYF

v_gene: TRBV4-1
j_gene: TRBJ2-7
CDR3aa: CASSQDPAGSYEQYF

v_gene: TRBV4-3
j_gene: TRBJ2-7
CDR3aa: CASSPLVSYEQYF

v_gene: TRBV28
j_gene: TRBJ1-5
CDR3aa: CASTPFKGGNQPQHF

v_gene: TRBV7-9
j_gene: TRBJ1-1
CDR3aa: CASSRPDRENTEAFF

v_gene: TRBV7-8
j_gene: TRBJ2-7
CDR3aa: CASSMGTIYEQYF

v_gene: TRBV7-9
j_gene: TRBJ2-7
CDR3aa: CASSLVTSGVYEQYF

v_gene: TRBV29-1
j_gene: TRBJ2-3
CDR3aa: CSAETVFTGLEGPTDTQYF

v_gene: TRBV12-3/TRBV12-4
j_gene: TRBJ2-5
CDR3aa: CASRVASGAKETQYF

v_gene: TRBV27
j_gene: TRBJ2-3
CDR3aa: CASSFYGGVADTQYF

v_gene: TRBV29-1
j_gene: TRBJ2-1
CDR3aa: CSVVRGGDEQFF

v_gene: TRBV7-9
j_gene: TRBJ2-3
CDR3aa: CASSQHTDTQYF

v_gene: TRBV29-1
j_gene: TRBJ2-1
CDR3aa: CSVDGGDLYPHEQFF

v_gene: TRBV12-3/TRBV12-4
j_gene: TRBJ2-5
CDR3aa: CASSWGQGEETQYF

v_gene: TRBV9
j_gene: TRBJ2-2
CDR3aa: CASSVGGGKTGELFF

v_gene: TRBV29-1
j_gene: TRBJ2-7
CDR3aa: CSVEDRVYEQYF

v_gene: TRBV13
j_gene: TRBJ2-1
CDR3aa: CASSSRETYNEQFF

v_gene: TRBV12-3/TRBV12-4
j_gene: TRBJ1-1
CDR3aa: CASSLTANMNTEAFF

v_gene: TRBV12-3/TRBV12-4
j_gene: TRBJ2-3
CDR3aa: CASSPDRVDTQYF